The 20 T cell receptor beta chains below come from one sample, sequenced in a study of blood T cells in healthy people across ages. Primers used in a second PCR of about 7 to 11 cycles were a sample-barcoded 5' primer and a J-beta primer mix. TCRdb redid the calling of the 5' RACE reads with MiXCR, one entry per CDR3 protein. The sample lists some 710,000 distinct CDR3 sequences, about 24% occurring once. Sequenced: blood. All receptors derive from a man between 70 and 80 years old in good health.

Only a few counts were recorded for this clonotype. This rearrangement joins TRBV5-1 to TRBJ1-2; the D gene is possibly TRBD1 (5 bases). V gave up 5 bases and J gave up 4 bases, with 18 bases separating them. The CDR3 length is 15 residues. CDR1 is SGHRS and CDR2 is YFSETQ in the germline V gene. The CDR3 DNA reads TGCGCCAGCAGTCCCTCCAGGGATAACGGCTATGGCTACACCTTC. This codes for CASSPSRDNGYGYTF.

This clonotype occurred a few times. This chain connects TRBV28 to TRBJ2-4, with D possibly being TRBD1 or TRBD2 (6 bases each). Looked up from germline, CDR1 is MDHEN and CDR2 is SYDVKM. V was shortened by 7 bases and J by 0 bases, with 25 bases between the two germline ends. This CDR3 comprises 19 residues. The CDR3 nucleotides read TGTGCCAGCATCCCGGCAGAGGTCCTTGGGGGGCTAGCCAAAAACATTCAGTACTTC. Its translation is CASIPAEVLGGLAKNIQYF.

This clonotype occurred a few times. The chain has TRBV5-5 and TRBJ1-1; tentative D call: TRBD1 (6 bases). Germline V CDR1 and CDR2: SGHKS, YYEKEE (reference sequence). Trimming left V 5 bases short and J 3 bases short, with 11 bases between. This CDR3 is built from 13 residues. CDR3 protein: CASRLQGDTEAFF. CDR3 in DNA: TGTGCCAGCAGGTTACAGGGTGACACTGAAGCTTTCTTT. The complete variable domain, with remaining parts taken from reference TRBV5-5 and TRBJ1-1, reads DAGVTQSPTHLIKTRGQQVTLRCSPISGHKSVSWYQQVLGQGPQFIFQYYEKEERGRGNFPDRFSARQFPNYSSELNVNALLLGDSALYLCASRLQGDTEAFFGQGTRLTVV.

This clonotype has a single count. This chain uses TRBV10-1 with TRBJ2-6; no clear D. Germline V lookup: CDR1 WNHNN, CDR2 SYGVQD (reference sequence). The CDR3 spans 19 residues. V was trimmed by 2 bases and J by 0 bases, leaving 17 bases between them. CDR3 DNA sequence: TGCGCCAGCAGTGAGGGTGTTAGTGGTCTACTCTCTGGGGCCAACGTCCTGACTTTC. Residues: CASSEGVSGLLSGANVLTF.

The sample holds one count of this clonotype. The V call is TRBV28, the J call TRBJ1-6; D might be TRBD1 (5 bases). V lost 6 bases to trimming and J lost 3 bases, with 12 bases between them. Per the germline V gene, CDR1 is MDHEN and CDR2 is SYDVKM. CDR3 length: 15 residues. The CDR3 DNA reads as TGTGCCAGCAGCCCCAGGGCTCACTATAATTCACCCCTCCACTTT. It codes for CASSPRAHYNSPLHF.

This chain uses TRBV2 with TRBJ2-7; D call uncertain. Germline V lookup: CDR1 SNHLY, CDR2 FYNNEI. V lost 6 bases and J 1 base, leaving 4 bases between the germline ends. The CDR3 extends over 11 amino acids. The CDR3 spells CASRYSYEQYF. In DNA form, the CDR3 reads TGTGCCAGCAGGTATTCCTACGAGCAGTACTTC.

This clonotype was recorded at least ten times. The V call is TRBV6-2 or TRBV6-3, the J call TRBJ2-1; a weak D match, TRBD2 (5 bases). Germline lookup yields CDR1 MNHEY and CDR2 SVGEGT. The V end lost 2 bases, the J end lost 0 bases, and 5 bases lay between the germline ends. The CDR3 runs 14 residues. The CDR3 sequence is CASSYGSSYNEQFF. The CDR3 region has the DNA TGTGCCAGCAGTTACGGGAGCTCCTACAATGAGCAGTTCTTC.

The chain links TRBV9 to TRBJ2-5; D gene unclear. Germline assignment: CDR1 SGDLS and CDR2 YYNGEE. Trimming took 0 bases from V and 1 from J, leaving 13 bases between them. The CDR3 runs to 16 residues. The CDR3 is CASSVGIRQIQETQYF. The CDR3 region has the DNA TGTGCCAGCAGCGTAGGGATCCGGCAGATCCAAGAGACCCAGTACTTC.

The genes are TRBV28 and TRBJ2-5, with D tentatively TRBD2 (6 bases). The J call may be incorrect, as the DNA end agrees better with TRBJ2-7. The CDR3 totals 16 residues. Germline V CDR1 and CDR2: MDHEN, SYDVKM. Here the CDR3 reads CASKGSIGGFLYEQYF. The CDR3 coding sequence is TGTGCCAGCAAGGGGAGTATTGGAGGGTTCCTATACGAGCAGTACTTC.

This chain connects TRBV5-1 to TRBJ2-3; 9 bases line up with TRBD1. This CDR3 is built from 16 residues. In germline, CDR1 is SGHRS, CDR2 YFSETQ. V gave up 4 bases and J gave up 1 base; unmatched junction bases: 7. The chain's CDR3 is CASSPRTGVGTDTQYF. CDR3 bases: TGCGCCAGCAGCCCTCGGACAGGGGTAGGCACAGATACGCAGTATTTT. The full variable domain, its missing parts supplied by reference TRBV5-1 and TRBJ2-3, is KAGVTQTPRYLIKTRGQQVTLSCSPISGHRSVSWYQQTPGQGLQFLFEYFSETQRNKGNFPGRFSGRQFSNSRSEMNVSTLELGDSALYLCASSPRTGVGTDTQYFGPGTRLTVL.

This clonotype was counted many times. The chain couples TRBV12-3 or TRBV12-4 to TRBJ2-3; 8 nucleotides match TRBD2. The CDR3 sequence is 14 residues long. V dropped 3 bases and J dropped 4; count of bases not matched to a gene: 3. The CDR3 DNA follows: TGTGCCAGCAGTTTCTTAGCGGGGTCAGATACGCAGTATTTT. Translating it yields CASSFLAGSDTQYF.

This clonotype was observed a few times. The chain is built from TRBV9 and TRBJ1-1; a weak D match, TRBD1 (5 bases). The germline V gene encodes CDR1 SGDLS and CDR2 YYNGEE. Deletions cut 5 bases from V and 3 bases from J, with 14 bases between. The CDR3 sequence is 14 residues long. The DNA for the CDR3 is TGTGCCAGCAGGCTCGGGGGGTTTGACACTGAAGCTTTCTTT. This sequence encodes CASRLGGFDTEAFF. The whole variable domain, filled in from reference TRBV9 and TRBJ1-1, reads DSGVTQTPKHLITATGQRVTLRCSPRSGDLSVYWYQQSLDQGLQFLIQYYNGEERAKGNILERFSAQQFPDLHSELNLSSLELGDSALYFCASRLGGFDTEAFFGQGTRLTVV.

This chain links TRBV7-9 with TRBJ1-4; perhaps TRBD1 as D (5 bases). There are 15 residues in the CDR3. Trimming cost V 5 bases and J 0 bases, with 10 bases left between them. The germline V gene encodes CDR1 SEHNR and CDR2 FQNEAQ (reference sequence). CDR3 coding DNA: TGTGCCAGCAGCCCGCAGGGAACAACTAATGAAAAACTGTTTTTT. It codes for CASSPQGTTNEKLFF.

This clonotype was counted a few times. The genes are TRBV20-1 and TRBJ1-4; D might be TRBD1 (6 bases). This CDR3 has 14 amino acids. V was cut by 6 bases and J by 10 bases, with 21 bases left in between. In germline, CDR1 is DFQATT, CDR2 SNEGSKA (reference sequence). As DNA, the CDR3 is TGCAGTGCCGAGGGGGGAACCCGGTTAGGAAAACTGTTTTTT. Amino acid sequence: CSAEGGTRLGKLFF.

This chain's CDR3 is CASSSWTAQETQYF. The CDR3 DNA is TGTGCCAGCAGCAGCTGGACCGCTCAAGAGACCCAGTACTTC. V gene TRBV7-9 combines with J gene TRBJ2-5; D is undetermined. Germline-derived CDR1 and CDR2 are SEHNR and FQNEAQ (reference sequence). Trimming took 5 bases from V and 2 from J, leaving 12 bases between them. The CDR3 runs 14 residues.

The chain has TRBV6-5 and TRBJ2-7; D uncertain. The CDR3 totals 15 residues. Germline lookup yields CDR1 MNHEY and CDR2 SVGAGI. Between the trimmed V and J ends, which lost 0 bases and 3 bases, there was a span of 12 bases. In DNA, the CDR3 is TGTGCCAGCAGTTACTCCTACAGCCAACTCTACGAGCAGTACTTC. Translated, it gives CASSYSYSQLYEQYF.

Turning to this clonotype: One junction end does not reproduce the germline sequence, and a read error may be involved. The CDR3 loop is CARSLANTGELFF. The CDR3 bases are TGTGCCCGCAGTTTAGCCAACACCGGGGAGCTGTTTTTT. The chain links TRBV12-3 or TRBV12-4 to TRBJ2-2; D is uncertain. The CDR3 totals 13 residues.

This clonotype has more than one count but fewer than ten. The chain couples TRBV6-2 or TRBV6-3 to TRBJ1-2; 8 positions match TRBD1. Germline V gene data show CDR1 as MNHEY and CDR2 as SVGEGT. This CDR3 contains 15 residues. The junction had 8 bases not matched to a gene; V was cut back by 6 bases and J by 2 bases. Here the CDR3 reads CASRPTGQANYGYTF. Written as DNA, the CDR3 is TGTGCCAGCAGACCAACGGGACAGGCAAACTATGGCTACACCTTC.

This clonotype was counted a few times. This chain connects TRBV18 to TRBJ1-2, with TRBD1 matching over 8 bases. The germline gives CDR1 KGHSH, CDR2 LQKENI. Trimming took 4 bases from V and 1 from J; bases not matched to a gene: 2. The CDR3 loop spans 14 amino acids. CDR3 in DNA: TGTGCCAGCTCACTACAGGGGGTTAACTATGGCTACACCTTC. Translating gives CASSLQGVNYGYTF.

This clonotype was counted between two and nine times. V usage is TRBV30 and J usage is TRBJ2-1; the D is unclear. From germline, CDR1 is GTSNPN and CDR2 SVGIG (reference sequence). This CDR3 comprises 14 residues. Trimming took 1 base from V and 4 from J, leaving 11 bases between them. This chain's CDR3 is CAWSGDKNYNEQFF. In nucleotides, the CDR3 is TGTGCCTGGAGTGGAGACAAAAATTACAATGAGCAGTTCTTC.